The 8 T cell receptor beta chains below all came from one sample that was sequenced in a study of blood T cell repertoires in COVID-19. Clones were read by immunoSEQ multiplex PCR, and TCRdb kept only the in-frame ones, dropping some. This table has some 350,000 clones, 75% to 90% appearing once. Material for sequencing was PBMCs or T cells enriched from blood (not recorded which). The receptors derive from a young man who had recovered from COVID-19.

This clone was detected a few times. The rearrangement links TRBV28 to TRBJ2-2, with D maybe TRBD1 (6 bases). The CDR3 spans 18 residues. CDR1 MDHEN and CDR2 SYDVKM come from the germline V gene. Trimming removed 4 bases from V and 5 bases from J, with 23 bases in between. The chain's CDR3 is CASSWTDISQSETGELFF. In nucleotides, the CDR3 is TGTGCCAGCAGTTGGACAGACATATCACAAAGCGAAACCGGGGAGCTGTTTTTT.

The chain links TRBV3-1 (or the pseudogene TRBV3-2) to TRBJ1-2, with TRBD1 matching over 7 bases. This CDR3 is built from 14 residues. Germline CDR1 LGHDT, CDR2 YNNKEL (reference sequence). V trimming: 2 bases; J trimming: 11 bases; junction bases outside the gene matches: 11. The CDR3 loop reads CASSQSGPGGVYTF. The CDR3, as DNA: TGTGCCAGCAGCCAAAGTGGGCCAGGGGGTGTGTACACCTTC.

This chain connects TRBV11-2 to TRBJ2-2; 8 bases align to TRBD1. V was pared by 5 bases and J by 4 bases, with 3 bases of the junction left unmatched. Germline V gene data show CDR1 as SGHAT and CDR2 as FQNNGV. This CDR3 comprises 14 residues. The CDR3 coding sequence is TGTGCCAGCAGCCCGGGACAGGTCACCGGGGAGCTGTTTTTT. Its translation: CASSPGQVTGELFF.

This clone was counted a single time. The CDR3 spells CASSQETSGTMYNEQFF. CDR3 DNA sequence: TGTGCCAGCAGCCAAGAAACTAGCGGGACGATGTACAATGAGCAGTTCTTC. The chain employs TRBV4-2 and TRBJ2-1; 10 bases are a match to TRBD2. The V gene end was trimmed by 0 bases and the J gene end by 4 bases; junction bases not matched to a gene: 6. The CDR3 sequence is 17 residues long. Germline CDR1 and CDR2: LGHNA and YNFKEQ.

The sample holds a few counts of this clone. The chain has TRBV23-1 and TRBJ2-1; 10 bases match TRBD1. TRBV23-1 qualifies as an ORF whose function is uncertain. The CDR3 length is 18 residues. The V segment lost 2 bases and the J segment 4 bases; nucleotides outside the gene matches: 11. CDR3 sequence reads: CASSQPTSPGQGYNEQFF. The CDR3 DNA follows: TGCGCCAGCAGTCAACCCACATCTCCGGGACAGGGGTACAATGAGCAGTTCTTC.

CDR3: CAISESSYNSPLHF. The DNA of the CDR3 is TGTGCCATCTCGGAGTCGTCCTATAATTCACCCCTCCACTTT. This chain connects TRBV28 to TRBJ1-6, with D unclear. Germline-derived CDR1 and CDR2 are MDHEN and SYDVKM. V lost 10 bases, J lost 1 base, and 11 bases lay in between. The CDR3 spans 14 residues.

The chain uses TRBV18 and TRBJ2-2; TRBD2 might be the D (7 bases). The CDR3 runs to 16 residues. In germline, CDR1 is KGHSH, CDR2 LQKENI. V lost 3 bases to trimming and J lost 4 bases, with 15 bases between them. CDR3 DNA: TGTGCCAGCTCACCCGGGGGGCTTTTGGCCACCGGGGAGCTGTTTTTT. It encodes CASSPGGLLATGELFF. Full variable domain (remainder filled in from reference TRBV18 and TRBJ2-2): NAGVMQNPRHLVRRRGQEARLRCSPMKGHSHVYWYRQLPEEGLKFMVYLQKENIIDESGMPKERFSAEFPKEGPSILRIQQVVRGDSAAYFCASSPGGLLATGELFFGEGSRLTVL.

The chain links TRBV12-5 to TRBJ1-1; 8 bases match TRBD1. The CDR3 is made up of 17 amino acids. Trimming at V came to 4 bases and at J to 1 base, leaving 11 bases not matched to a gene. CDR1 LGHNT and CDR2 FRNRAP come from the germline V gene. The CDR3 sequence: CASGWRRGQGGNTEAFF. For the CDR3, the DNA is TGTGCTAGTGGTTGGCGCAGGGGGCAGGGGGGGAACACTGAAGCTTTCTTT.